Following are 10 T cell receptor beta chains from one sample sequenced in a study of CD8+CD57+ T cells in acquired aplastic anemia (dated by TCRdb to the late 2010s). The patients picked for sequencing were ones in whom flow cytometry had shown an expansion of CD8+CD57+ cells. Sequencing was performed on an Illumina HiSeq 2000. Genomic DNA was used as template for profiling of TCR beta VDJ combinations and CDR3 sequences. Using fastp at Q25 and MiXCR, TCRdb reprocessed the public reads and kept productive beta chains. Rows are combined by CDR3 protein, so each entry shows the most common genes and DNA. The sample contains roughly 93,000 distinct CDR3 sequences, about 67% of them found a single time. The biggest ten clones account for 60% to 80% of the sample. The specimen sequenced was sorted CD4+, CD8+, or CD8+CD57+ T cells (not recorded which) from PBMCs. These receptors all come from a human donor with aplastic anemia.

This rearrangement joins TRBV10-3 to TRBJ2-7; D not resolved. V was shortened by 4 bases and J by 0 bases, with 7 bases between the two germline ends. The CDR3 covers 13 residues. The germline gives CDR1 ENHRY, CDR2 SYGVKD. CDR3 sequence: CAISGEYSYEQYF. Here the CDR3 DNA reads TGTGCCATCAGTGGTGAATACTCCTACGAGCAGTACTTC.

The V and J genes are TRBV24-1 and TRBJ2-1, with D possibly being TRBD2 (6 bases). This CDR3 is 13 amino acids long. Looked up from germline, CDR1 is KGHDR and CDR2 is SFDVKD. V lost 1 base, J lost 11 bases, and 11 bases lay in between. The CDR3 coding sequence is TGTGCCACCAGTGATTTTGCGGGGCTAAAGCAGTTCTTC. Translating it yields CATSDFAGLKQFF.

This sequence joins TRBV19 and TRBJ2-1, with TRBD2 matching 10 bases. CDR3 length equals 17 residues. The V gene's germline CDR1 is LNHDA and CDR2 SQIVND (reference sequence). The V and J ends lost 3 bases and 4 bases, in that order; junction bases with no gene match: 9. Here the CDR3 DNA reads TGTGCCAGTAGTATCGGAGCGGGAGGGCCAATTTACAATGAGCAGTTCTTC. It is translated as CASSIGAGGPIYNEQFF.

This chain joins TRBV20-1 and TRBJ2-7; 7 positions match TRBD2. The CDR3 length is 15 residues. Per the germline V gene, CDR1 is DFQATT and CDR2 is SNEGSKA (reference sequence). V trimming: 5 bases; J trimming: 3 bases; junction bases outside the gene matches: 13. The DNA for the CDR3 is TGCAGTGCTTATTTAGTAGAGGGAGGGTTCTACGAGCAGTACTTC. It translates to CSAYLVEGGFYEQYF.

The V gene is TRBV20-1, the J gene TRBJ2-1; 12 nucleotides match TRBD2. Germline values: CDR1 DFQATT, CDR2 SNEGSKA (reference sequence). CDR3 length equals 12 residues. In DNA form, the CDR3 reads TGCAGCCTAGCGGGGGGGTACAATGAGCAGTTCTTC. Protein sequence: CSLAGGYNEQFF.

This chain links TRBV2 with TRBJ2-7; D gene uncertain. The germline V gene has CDR1 SNHLY and CDR2 FYNNEI. Trimming left V 5 bases short and J 6 bases short, with 23 bases between. CDR3 length equals 16 residues. The DNA for the CDR3 is TGTGCCAGCAGTTACGTACTAAGCGTAGTGGGTGGCGAGCAGTACTTC. Translation gives CASSYVLSVVGGEQYF.

The chain combines TRBV20-1 with TRBJ2-7; no clear D. In germline, CDR1 is DFQATT, CDR2 SNEGSKA (reference sequence). The CDR3 length is 13 residues. The V end lost 1 base, the J end lost 1 base, and 8 bases lay between the germline ends. Written as DNA, the CDR3 is TGCAGTGCTAGAGTGGGCAGGTCCTACGAGCAGTACTTC. It codes for CSARVGRSYEQYF.

There are a few counts of this clonotype. The genes are TRBV11-1 and TRBJ2-3, with D unresolved. The germline V gene encodes CDR1 SGHAT and CDR2 FQDESV (reference sequence). With 6 bases removed from V and 1 base from J, the gap between germline ends came to 14 bases. The CDR3 is 15 residues long. The CDR3 sequence: CASRLTVGRTDTQYF. The CDR3 bases are TGTGCCAGCAGACTTACGGTCGGACGCACAGATACGCAGTATTTT.

This clonotype was seen just once. For the CDR3, the DNA is TGTGCCAGCAAACTAGCGGGAGAGGAGGATACGCAGTATTTT. Its translation: CASKLAGEEDTQYF. The chain joins TRBV2 to TRBJ2-3; 11 nucleotides match TRBD2. Germline CDR1 and CDR2: SNHLY and FYNNEI. The V and J ends lost 7 bases and 6 bases, in that order; junction bases with no gene match: 6. The CDR3 length is 14 residues.

The CDR3 sequence is CSAARRPHSSEQYF. CDR3 bases: TGCAGTGCTGCCCGCCGGCCACACTCATCCGAGCAGTACTTC. J is TRBJ2-7 and V is TRBV20-1; no clear D. The CDR3 contains 14 residues. The V and J ends lost 5 bases and 6 bases respectively, with 20 bases between them. Germline lookup yields CDR1 DFQATT and CDR2 SNEGSKA (reference sequence).